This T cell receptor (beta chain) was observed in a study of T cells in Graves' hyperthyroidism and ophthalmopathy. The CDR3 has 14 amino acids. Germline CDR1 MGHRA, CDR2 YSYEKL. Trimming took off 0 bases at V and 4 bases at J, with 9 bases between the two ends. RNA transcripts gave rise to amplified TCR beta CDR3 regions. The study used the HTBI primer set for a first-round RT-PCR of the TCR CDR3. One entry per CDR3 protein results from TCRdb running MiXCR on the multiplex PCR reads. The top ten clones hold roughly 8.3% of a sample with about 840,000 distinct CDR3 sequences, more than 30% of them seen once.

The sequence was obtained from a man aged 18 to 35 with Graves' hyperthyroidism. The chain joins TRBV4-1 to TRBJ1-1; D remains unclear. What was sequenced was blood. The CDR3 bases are TGCGCCAGCAGCCAAGAACTGCAATCCACTGAAGCTTTCTTT. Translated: CASSQELQSTEAFF.